Listed below are T cell receptor beta chains from one sample, sequenced in a study of blood T cell repertoires in COVID-19. Sequencing used immunoSEQ multiplex PCR; TCRdb keeps in-frame clones, though not all of them. The table has roughly 41,000 clones, 70% to 90% seen once; the top ten hold around 4.5%. Specimen: peripheral blood. These receptors were collected from a man aged 55 to 69 with acute or convalescent COVID-19. The CDR3 runs from the conserved cysteine through the conserved F or W. D genes are given only for firm matches. Clone size is not always given. Where it is, it says once, few, many or a class for expanded clones.

cdr3_nt: TGTGCAACTAGGGAGGGCTCTGGAAACACCATATATTTT
cdr3_aa: CATREGSGNTIYF
clone_size: .
v_call: TRBV19
d_call: .
j_call: TRBJ1-3

cdr3_nt: TGTGCCAGCAGTACCAGGGCCTACAATGAGCAGTTCTTC
cdr3_aa: CASSTRAYNEQFF
clone_size: .
v_call: TRBV6-2/TRBV6-3
d_call: .
j_call: TRBJ2-1

cdr3_nt: TGTGCCAGCAGCGTATGGGGGGTTGGGCCAGATACGCAGTATTTT
cdr3_aa: CASSVWGVGPDTQYF
clone_size: medium-sized
v_call: TRBV9
d_call: .
j_call: TRBJ2-3

cdr3_nt: TGTGCCAGTAGTATGGGACTAGCGGGGAGTTACGAGCAGTACTTC
cdr3_aa: CASSMGLAGSYEQYF
clone_size: .
v_call: TRBV19
d_call: TRBD2
j_call: TRBJ2-7

cdr3_nt: TGCGCCAGCAGCTTGGTCGGGGGTTCCTACGAGCAGTACTTC
cdr3_aa: CASSLVGGSYEQYF
clone_size: .
v_call: TRBV5-1
d_call: .
j_call: TRBJ2-7

cdr3_nt: TGTGCCATCAGCCAACAGGGCCTCACGGGAAGCTATGGCTACACCTTC
cdr3_aa: CAISQQGLTGSYGYTF
clone_size: .
v_call: TRBV10-3
d_call: .
j_call: TRBJ1-2

cdr3_nt: TGTGCCAGCAGCCAGCAGGGGTTCGATCAGCCCCAGCATTTT
cdr3_aa: CASSQQGFDQPQHF
clone_size: .
v_call: TRBV3-1/TRBV3-2
d_call: .
j_call: TRBJ1-5

cdr3_nt: TGTGCCAGTAGTCAAGAGGCCGCTTATACGCAGTATTTT
cdr3_aa: CASSQEAAYTQYF
clone_size: .
v_call: TRBV19
d_call: .
j_call: TRBJ2-3

cdr3_nt: TGCGCCAGCAGCCTCGGGACAGGGATTGGCGAGACCCAGTACTTC
cdr3_aa: CASSLGTGIGETQYF
clone_size: .
v_call: TRBV4-3
d_call: TRBD1
j_call: TRBJ2-5

cdr3_nt: TGTGCCAGCTCACCGGGGACAGAATACTATCAGCCCCAGCATTTT
cdr3_aa: CASSPGTEYYQPQHF
clone_size: .
v_call: TRBV18
d_call: TRBD1
j_call: TRBJ1-5

cdr3_nt: TGTGCCAGCAGCCAAAACACAGGGCGCGAGACCCAGTACTTC
cdr3_aa: CASSQNTGRETQYF
clone_size: .
v_call: TRBV14
d_call: .
j_call: TRBJ2-5

cdr3_nt: TGCGCCAGCAGCCAAGGGCACGGGGTCCGTGGCTACACCTTC
cdr3_aa: CASSQGHGVRGYTF
clone_size: .
v_call: TRBV4-3
d_call: .
j_call: TRBJ1-2

cdr3_nt: TGTGCCAGCAGCCTCGGACAGGGCGCAGATACGCAGTATTTT
cdr3_aa: CASSLGQGADTQYF
clone_size: once
v_call: TRBV3-1/TRBV3-2
d_call: TRBD1
j_call: TRBJ2-3

cdr3_nt: TGTGCCAGCAAGGGGGAAGTGGTGAACACTGAAGCTTTCTTT
cdr3_aa: CASKGEVVNTEAFF
clone_size: once
v_call: TRBV2
d_call: .
j_call: TRBJ1-1

cdr3_nt: TGTGCCAGCAGGGGACAGGGGCGAGTCTCTATGGACTATGGCTACACCTTC
cdr3_aa: CASRGQGRVSMDYGYTF
clone_size: .
v_call: TRBV2
d_call: TRBD1
j_call: TRBJ1-2

cdr3_nt: TGTGCCAGCAGCCCATCCGCAGGGGCTACTAATGAAAAACTGTTTTTT
cdr3_aa: CASSPSAGATNEKLFF
clone_size: .
v_call: TRBV5-5
d_call: .
j_call: TRBJ1-4

cdr3_nt: TGTGCCAGCAGCTTGGGACAGTGGGCTTACAATGAGCAGTTCTTC
cdr3_aa: CASSLGQWAYNEQFF
clone_size: .
v_call: TRBV7-2
d_call: TRBD1
j_call: TRBJ2-1

cdr3_nt: TGTGCCAGCAGCAAAGATGGGGACAGGGGGAGCACAGATACGCAGTATTTT
cdr3_aa: CASSKDGDRGSTDTQYF
clone_size: .
v_call: TRBV21-1
d_call: .
j_call: TRBJ2-3

cdr3_nt: TGTGCCAGCAGCCCCGGGAAGGGTTCTATCTATGGCTACACCTTC
cdr3_aa: CASSPGKGSIYGYTF
clone_size: .
v_call: TRBV7-3
d_call: .
j_call: TRBJ1-2

cdr3_nt: TGTGCCAGCAGCGTAACCCTGGACAGCTCTAACTATGGCTACACCTTC
cdr3_aa: CASSVTLDSSNYGYTF
clone_size: .
v_call: TRBV9
d_call: .
j_call: TRBJ1-2

cdr3_nt: TGTGCCAGCAGTTACTCCGGACAGGGACAGAATGAGCAGTTCTTC
cdr3_aa: CASSYSGQGQNEQFF
clone_size: .
v_call: TRBV6-5
d_call: TRBD1
j_call: TRBJ2-1

cdr3_nt: TGTGCCAGCAGCCCCCATCCCAGCGGGGGGGAAGAGCAGTACTTC
cdr3_aa: CASSPHPSGGEEQYF
clone_size: few
v_call: TRBV9
d_call: TRBD2
j_call: TRBJ2-7

cdr3_nt: TGTGCCAGCAGTGAGCCCTGGACAGGGGAGCGAGGCTACACCTTC
cdr3_aa: CASSEPWTGERGYTF
clone_size: .
v_call: TRBV6-1
d_call: TRBD1
j_call: TRBJ1-2

cdr3_nt: TGTGCCAGCAGCATAGACAGGGTTCCTGGAAACACCATATATTTT
cdr3_aa: CASSIDRVPGNTIYF
clone_size: .
v_call: TRBV7-3
d_call: TRBD1
j_call: TRBJ1-3

cdr3_nt: TGTGCCAGCAGCCAAGGCGGGACAGATACGCAGTATTTT
cdr3_aa: CASSQGGTDTQYF
clone_size: .
v_call: TRBV3-1/TRBV3-2
d_call: .
j_call: TRBJ2-3

cdr3_nt: TGTGCCAGCAGCGGTGGAAACACCATATATTTT
cdr3_aa: CASSGGNTIYF
clone_size: .
v_call: TRBV6-5
d_call: .
j_call: TRBJ1-3

cdr3_nt: TGTGCCAGCAGCTTCTCCCCGCGGGGAAGTTTGCCTAACTATGGCTACACCTTC
cdr3_aa: CASSFSPRGSLPNYGYTF
clone_size: .
v_call: TRBV5-4
d_call: .
j_call: TRBJ1-2

cdr3_nt: TGTGCCTGGGGGAGGGACAGGCCTTCAGGCTACACCTTC
cdr3_aa: CAWGRDRPSGYTF
clone_size: few
v_call: TRBV30
d_call: TRBD1
j_call: TRBJ1-2

cdr3_nt: TGTGCCAGCAGTCCATTGACTAGCGGGGGGTCCTGGGCCGGGGAGCTGTTTTTT
cdr3_aa: CASSPLTSGGSWAGELFF
clone_size: once
v_call: TRBV6-6
d_call: TRBD2
j_call: TRBJ2-2

cdr3_nt: TGTGCCAGTAATTATGGGCAGGGGAACTCTGGAAACACCATATATTTT
cdr3_aa: CASNYGQGNSGNTIYF
clone_size: .
v_call: TRBV19
d_call: .
j_call: TRBJ1-3

cdr3_nt: TGTGCCAGCAGCTCCGTTGGCAGGGGACCCGGTCTTCCCTACGAGCAGTACTTC
cdr3_aa: CASSSVGRGPGLPYEQYF
clone_size: .
v_call: TRBV11-2
d_call: .
j_call: TRBJ2-7

cdr3_nt: TGCGCCAGCAGCCCCGGGGGGACAGGGGTCTACGAGCAGTACTTC
cdr3_aa: CASSPGGTGVYEQYF
clone_size: .
v_call: TRBV5-1
d_call: TRBD1
j_call: TRBJ2-7

cdr3_nt: TGTGCCAGCAGCTTAGTCGTAGTCCGGGACTCGAACACCGGGGAGCTGTTTTTT
cdr3_aa: CASSLVVVRDSNTGELFF
clone_size: .
v_call: TRBV7-6
d_call: .
j_call: TRBJ2-2

cdr3_nt: TGTGCCATCAGTGACGTGGGGGAGGGAGACACTGAAGCTTTCTTT
cdr3_aa: CAISDVGEGDTEAFF
clone_size: .
v_call: TRBV10-3
d_call: .
j_call: TRBJ1-1

cdr3_nt: TGTGCCAGCAGCTCAATCAGGGTTACTGAAGCTTTCTTT
cdr3_aa: CASSSIRVTEAFF
clone_size: once
v_call: TRBV11-2
d_call: .
j_call: TRBJ1-1

cdr3_nt: TGTGCCAGCAGCGTAGACGGGTCACCCCTCCACTTT
cdr3_aa: CASSVDGSPLHF
clone_size: few
v_call: TRBV9
d_call: .
j_call: TRBJ1-6

cdr3_nt: TGCAGCGTTGAAGATCCTATTGGCGGTACCTACGAGCAGTACTTC
cdr3_aa: CSVEDPIGGTYEQYF
clone_size: .
v_call: TRBV29-1
d_call: .
j_call: TRBJ2-7

cdr3_nt: TGCAGTGCGTTGAGCGGGCACGAGCAGTACTTC
cdr3_aa: CSALSGHEQYF
clone_size: .
v_call: TRBV20-1
d_call: .
j_call: TRBJ2-7